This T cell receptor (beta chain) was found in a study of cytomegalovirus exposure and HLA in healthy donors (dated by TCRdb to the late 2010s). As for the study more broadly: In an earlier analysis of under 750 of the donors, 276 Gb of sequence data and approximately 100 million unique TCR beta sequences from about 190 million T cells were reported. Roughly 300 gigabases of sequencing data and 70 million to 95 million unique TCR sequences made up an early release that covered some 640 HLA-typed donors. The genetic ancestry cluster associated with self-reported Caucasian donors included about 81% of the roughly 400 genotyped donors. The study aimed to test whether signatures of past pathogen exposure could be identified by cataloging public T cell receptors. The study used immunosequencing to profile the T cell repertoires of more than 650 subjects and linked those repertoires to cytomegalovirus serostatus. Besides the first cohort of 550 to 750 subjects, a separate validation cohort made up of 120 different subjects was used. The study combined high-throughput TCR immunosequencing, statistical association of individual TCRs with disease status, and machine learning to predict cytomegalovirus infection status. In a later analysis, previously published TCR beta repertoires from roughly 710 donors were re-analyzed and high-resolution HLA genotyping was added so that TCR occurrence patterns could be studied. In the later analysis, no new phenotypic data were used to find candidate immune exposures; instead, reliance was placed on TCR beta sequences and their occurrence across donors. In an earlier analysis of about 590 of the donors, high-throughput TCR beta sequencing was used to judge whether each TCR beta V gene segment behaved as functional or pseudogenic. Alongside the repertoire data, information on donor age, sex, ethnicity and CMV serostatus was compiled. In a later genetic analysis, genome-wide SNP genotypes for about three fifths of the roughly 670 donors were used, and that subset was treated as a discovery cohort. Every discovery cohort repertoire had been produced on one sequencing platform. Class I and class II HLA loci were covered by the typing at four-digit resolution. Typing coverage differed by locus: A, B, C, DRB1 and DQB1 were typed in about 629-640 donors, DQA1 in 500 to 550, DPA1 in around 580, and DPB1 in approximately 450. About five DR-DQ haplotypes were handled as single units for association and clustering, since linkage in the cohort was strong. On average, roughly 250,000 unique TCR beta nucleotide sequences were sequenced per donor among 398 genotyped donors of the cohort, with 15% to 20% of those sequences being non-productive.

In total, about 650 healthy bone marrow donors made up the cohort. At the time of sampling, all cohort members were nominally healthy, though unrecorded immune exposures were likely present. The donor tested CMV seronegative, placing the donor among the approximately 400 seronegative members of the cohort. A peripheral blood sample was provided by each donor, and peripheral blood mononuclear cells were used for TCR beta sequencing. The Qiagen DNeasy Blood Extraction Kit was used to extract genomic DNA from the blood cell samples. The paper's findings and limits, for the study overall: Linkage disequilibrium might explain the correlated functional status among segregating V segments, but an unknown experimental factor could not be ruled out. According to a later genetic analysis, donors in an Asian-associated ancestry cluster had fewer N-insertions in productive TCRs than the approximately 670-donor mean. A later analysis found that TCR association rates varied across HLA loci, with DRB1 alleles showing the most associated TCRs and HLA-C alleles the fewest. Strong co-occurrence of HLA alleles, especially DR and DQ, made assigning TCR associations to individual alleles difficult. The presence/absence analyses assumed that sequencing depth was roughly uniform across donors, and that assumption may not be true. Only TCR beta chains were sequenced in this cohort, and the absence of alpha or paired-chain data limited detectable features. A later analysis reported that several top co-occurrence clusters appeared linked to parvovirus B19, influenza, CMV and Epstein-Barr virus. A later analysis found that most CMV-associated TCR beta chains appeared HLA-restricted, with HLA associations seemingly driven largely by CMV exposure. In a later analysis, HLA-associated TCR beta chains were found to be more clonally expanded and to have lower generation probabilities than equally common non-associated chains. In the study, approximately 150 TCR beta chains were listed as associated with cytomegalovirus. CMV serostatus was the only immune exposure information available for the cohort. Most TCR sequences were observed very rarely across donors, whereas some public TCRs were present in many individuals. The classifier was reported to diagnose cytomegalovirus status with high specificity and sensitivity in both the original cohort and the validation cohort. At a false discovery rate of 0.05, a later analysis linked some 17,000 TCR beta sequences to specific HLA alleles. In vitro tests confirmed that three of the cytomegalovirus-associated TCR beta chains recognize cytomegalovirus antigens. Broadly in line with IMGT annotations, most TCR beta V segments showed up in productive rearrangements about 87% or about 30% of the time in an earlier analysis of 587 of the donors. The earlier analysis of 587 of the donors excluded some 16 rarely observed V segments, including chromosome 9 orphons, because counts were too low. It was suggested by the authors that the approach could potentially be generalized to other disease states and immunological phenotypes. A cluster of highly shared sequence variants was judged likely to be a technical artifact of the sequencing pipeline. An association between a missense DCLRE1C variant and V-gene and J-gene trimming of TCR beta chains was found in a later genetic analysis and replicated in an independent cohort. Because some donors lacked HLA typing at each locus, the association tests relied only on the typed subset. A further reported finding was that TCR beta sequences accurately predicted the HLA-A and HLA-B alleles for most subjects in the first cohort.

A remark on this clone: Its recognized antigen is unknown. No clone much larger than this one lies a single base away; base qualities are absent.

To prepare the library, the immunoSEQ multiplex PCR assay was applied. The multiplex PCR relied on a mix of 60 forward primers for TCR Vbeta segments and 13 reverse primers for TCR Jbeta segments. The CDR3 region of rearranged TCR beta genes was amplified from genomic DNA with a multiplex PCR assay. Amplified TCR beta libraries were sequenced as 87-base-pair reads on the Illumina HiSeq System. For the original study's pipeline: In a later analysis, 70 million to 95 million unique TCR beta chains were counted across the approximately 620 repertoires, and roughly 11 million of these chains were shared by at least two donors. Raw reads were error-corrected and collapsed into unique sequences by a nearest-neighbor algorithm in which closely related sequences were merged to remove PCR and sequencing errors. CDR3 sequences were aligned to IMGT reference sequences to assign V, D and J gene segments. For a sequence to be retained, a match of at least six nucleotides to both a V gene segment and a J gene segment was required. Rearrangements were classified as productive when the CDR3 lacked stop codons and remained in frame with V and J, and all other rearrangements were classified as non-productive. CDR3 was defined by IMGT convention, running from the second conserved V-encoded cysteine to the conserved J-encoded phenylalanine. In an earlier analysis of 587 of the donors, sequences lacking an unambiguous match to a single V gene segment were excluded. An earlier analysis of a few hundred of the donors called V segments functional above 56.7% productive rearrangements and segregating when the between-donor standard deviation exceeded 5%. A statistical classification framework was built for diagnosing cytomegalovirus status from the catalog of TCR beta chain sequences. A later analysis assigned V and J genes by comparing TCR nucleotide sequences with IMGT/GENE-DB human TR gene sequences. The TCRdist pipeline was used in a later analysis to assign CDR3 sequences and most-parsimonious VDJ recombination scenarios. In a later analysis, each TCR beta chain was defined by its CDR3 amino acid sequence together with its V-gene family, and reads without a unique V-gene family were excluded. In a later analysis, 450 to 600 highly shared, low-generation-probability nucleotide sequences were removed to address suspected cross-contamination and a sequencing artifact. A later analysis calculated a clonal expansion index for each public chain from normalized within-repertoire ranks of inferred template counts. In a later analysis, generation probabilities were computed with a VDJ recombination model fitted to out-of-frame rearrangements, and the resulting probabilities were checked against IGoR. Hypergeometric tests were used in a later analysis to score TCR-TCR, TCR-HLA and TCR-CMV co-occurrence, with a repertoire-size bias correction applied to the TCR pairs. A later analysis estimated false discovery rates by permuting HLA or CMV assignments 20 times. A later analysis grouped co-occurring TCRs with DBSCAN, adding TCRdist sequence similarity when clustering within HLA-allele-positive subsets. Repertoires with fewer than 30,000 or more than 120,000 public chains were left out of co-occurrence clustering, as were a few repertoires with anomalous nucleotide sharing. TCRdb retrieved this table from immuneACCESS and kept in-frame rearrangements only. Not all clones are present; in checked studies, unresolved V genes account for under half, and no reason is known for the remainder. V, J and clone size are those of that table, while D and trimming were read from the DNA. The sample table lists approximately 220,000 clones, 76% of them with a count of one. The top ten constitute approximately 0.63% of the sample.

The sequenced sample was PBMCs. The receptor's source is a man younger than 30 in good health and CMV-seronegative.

In nucleotide form, the sequence is TGTGGGTCAGGGGAGAGCTCCTACAATGAGCAGTTCTTC. It translates as CGSGESSYNEQFF. The rearranged segments are TRBV18 and TRBJ2-1; TRBD1 could be the D gene, as 6 bases match. CDR1 and CDR2 are read off the germline V gene as KGHSH and LQKENI. The cysteine opens and the phenylalanine closes a CDR3 of 13 amino acids. Kept here is only the CDR3 DNA, which spans 39 bases and is read in frame from base 1.